This entry describes one T cell receptor beta chain. Its antigen remains undetermined. Base qualities are not recorded, but no much larger clone differs from it by a single base. The CDR3 regions of human TCRbeta chains were analyzed by immunosequencing. In the original analysis: TCRs in the repertoires were compared against a reference library of SARS-CoV-2-specific TCRs that had been generated with the MIRA antigen-specificity platform. Breadth was defined as the fraction of unique TCRs that were SARS-CoV-2-associated. Depth was defined as the fraction of total T cells that were SARS-CoV-2-associated. Using the MIRA data, each spike-specific TCR was mapped to the spike region that the TCR reacts to and placed in a CD4 or CD8 class. Log10-transformed breadth and depth values were compared by one-way ANOVA with Sidak's multiple comparisons tests. Held by TCRdb, this immuneACCESS table contains in-frame sequences only and omits some clones. Under half of the omission traces to an unresolved V gene where checked; the cause of the rest is unknown. D and trimming were read from the DNA, whereas the V and J calls and clone size are those reported in that table. For this sample there are 90,000 or so clones; 89% appear just once. Approximately 2.5% of the sample belongs to the ten largest clones.

The time point label, read with the paper, signifies: baseline before first vaccination. Vaccinee samples were obtained from the UK trials COV001 and COV002, which included a single-blind randomized controlled phase 2/3 trial of AZD1222 (ChAdOx1 nCoV-19) in healthy adults. For TCRbeta chain sequencing, PBMC samples were collected from trial participants at day 0 and at day 28 after the second dose. The sample belongs to a study of T cell responses to AZD1222 COVID-19 vaccine (dated by TCRdb to the early 2020s). Looking at the study overall: AZD1222 recipients with second doses at about 4 weeks or about 12 weeks were pooled, because spike-specific TCR depth and breadth did not differ between schedules. TCR sequencing was performed for roughly 240 trial participants, of whom roughly 200 were given two doses of AZD1222 and around 25 were given two doses of MenACWY control vaccine. Trial participants were enrolled by age into 18-55, 56-69 and 70-plus year subgroups, with 148, 28 and 57 TCR-sequenced participants respectively.

Overall study outcomes, separate from this receptor: Nearly half of unique spike-specific TCRs reportedly recognized epitopes outside regions mutated in the B.1.351 and B.1.1.7 variants. Participants were mostly white British, with more females than males. The authors suggested clonal diversity may have been underestimated. Conclusions about previously exposed vaccinees are limited, since just 6 or 7 AZD1222 recipients were seropositive for SARS-CoV-2 at baseline. CD4 TCRs associated with the vaccine covered the entire spike protein, and the dominant responses were in regions 160-218 and 743-854. Because no samples from the day 14 peak response were available, repertoires could be characterized only after the peak T cell response. In the small 56-69-year group, the increase in depth fell short of significance, most likely because of low power. After two AZD1222 doses, spike-specific TCR breadth and depth were significantly higher than at day 0 and than in MenACWY recipients.

This sequence was found in an adult in good health. This material consisted of peripheral blood, taken on day 0 of AZD1222 vaccination.

CDR3 region: CATNRPNQPQHF. The base sequence is TGTGCCACCAACAGGCCCAATCAGCCCCAGCATTTT. This chain joins TRBV24-1 to TRBJ1-5; the D segment could be TRBD1, given 5 matching bases. The CDR3 spans 12 residues, from the cysteine through the phenylalanine. Here the CDR3 DNA is all that survives: 36 bases in frame from base 1. V was cut back by 8 bases and J by 3 bases, leaving a gap of 7 bases between them. The germline V gene yields KGHDR for CDR1 and SFDVKD for CDR2.